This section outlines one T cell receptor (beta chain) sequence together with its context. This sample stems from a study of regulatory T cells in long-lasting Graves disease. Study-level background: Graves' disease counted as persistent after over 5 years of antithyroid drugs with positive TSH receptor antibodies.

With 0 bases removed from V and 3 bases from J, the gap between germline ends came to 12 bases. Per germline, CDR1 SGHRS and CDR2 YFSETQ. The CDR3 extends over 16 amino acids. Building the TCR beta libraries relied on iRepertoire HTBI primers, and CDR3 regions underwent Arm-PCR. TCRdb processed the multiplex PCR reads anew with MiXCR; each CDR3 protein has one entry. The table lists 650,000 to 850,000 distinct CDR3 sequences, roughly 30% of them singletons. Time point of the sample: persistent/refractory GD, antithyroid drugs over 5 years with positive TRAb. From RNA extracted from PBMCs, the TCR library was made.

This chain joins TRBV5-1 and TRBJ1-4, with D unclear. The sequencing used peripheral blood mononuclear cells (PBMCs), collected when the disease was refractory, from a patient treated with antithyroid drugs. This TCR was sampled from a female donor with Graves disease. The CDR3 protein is CASSLEQSAANEKLFF. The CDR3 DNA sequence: TGCGCCAGCAGCTTGGAACAGTCGGCGGCTAATGAAAAACTGTTTTTT.